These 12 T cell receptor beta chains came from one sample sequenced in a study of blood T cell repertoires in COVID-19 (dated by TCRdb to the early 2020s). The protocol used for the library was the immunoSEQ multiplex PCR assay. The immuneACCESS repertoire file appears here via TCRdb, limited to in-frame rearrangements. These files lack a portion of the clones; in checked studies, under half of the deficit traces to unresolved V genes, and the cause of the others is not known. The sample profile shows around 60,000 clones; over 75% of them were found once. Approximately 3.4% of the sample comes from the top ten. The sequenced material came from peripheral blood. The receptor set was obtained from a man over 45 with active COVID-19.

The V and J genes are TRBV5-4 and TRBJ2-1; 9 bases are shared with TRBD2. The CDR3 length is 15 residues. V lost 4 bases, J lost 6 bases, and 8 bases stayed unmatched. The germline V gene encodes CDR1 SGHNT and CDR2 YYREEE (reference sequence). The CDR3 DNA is TGTGCCAGCAGCGTCAGCGGGGGGATGGGCAATGAGCAGTTCTTC. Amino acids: CASSVSGGMGNEQFF.

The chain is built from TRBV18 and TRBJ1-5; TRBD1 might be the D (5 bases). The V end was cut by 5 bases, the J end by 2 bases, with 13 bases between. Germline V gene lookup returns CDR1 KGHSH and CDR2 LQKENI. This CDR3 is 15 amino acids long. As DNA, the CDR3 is TGTGCCAGCTCATTGGGCGACAGACGCAATCAGCCCCAGCATTTT. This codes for CASSLGDRRNQPQHF.

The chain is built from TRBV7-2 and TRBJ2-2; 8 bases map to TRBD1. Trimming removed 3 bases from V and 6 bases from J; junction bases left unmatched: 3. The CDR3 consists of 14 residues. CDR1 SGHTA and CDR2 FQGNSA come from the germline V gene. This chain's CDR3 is CASSFRGLAGELFF. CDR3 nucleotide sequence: TGTGCCAGCAGCTTCAGGGGGCTCGCCGGGGAGCTGTTTTTT.

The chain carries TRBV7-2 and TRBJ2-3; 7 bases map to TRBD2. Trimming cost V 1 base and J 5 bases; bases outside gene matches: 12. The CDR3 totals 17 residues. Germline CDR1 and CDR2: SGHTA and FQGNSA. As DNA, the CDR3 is TGTGCCAGCAGCTTAGTTCACGGGCTAGCGGAAGGAGATACGCAGTATTTT. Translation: CASSLVHGLAEGDTQYF.

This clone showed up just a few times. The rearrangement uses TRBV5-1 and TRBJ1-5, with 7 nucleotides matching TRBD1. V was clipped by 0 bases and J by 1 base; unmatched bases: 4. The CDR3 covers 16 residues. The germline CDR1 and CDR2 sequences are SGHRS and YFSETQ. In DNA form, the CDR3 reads TGCGCCAGCAGCTTGGAGGGACAGCAGAGCAATCAGCCCCAGCATTTT. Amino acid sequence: CASSLEGQQSNQPQHF.

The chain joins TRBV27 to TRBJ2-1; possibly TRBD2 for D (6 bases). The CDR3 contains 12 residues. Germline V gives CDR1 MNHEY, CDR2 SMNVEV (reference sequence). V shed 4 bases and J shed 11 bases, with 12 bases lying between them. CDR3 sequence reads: CASSSVEGKQFF. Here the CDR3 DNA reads TGTGCCAGCAGTTCGGTGGAGGGAAAGCAGTTCTTC.

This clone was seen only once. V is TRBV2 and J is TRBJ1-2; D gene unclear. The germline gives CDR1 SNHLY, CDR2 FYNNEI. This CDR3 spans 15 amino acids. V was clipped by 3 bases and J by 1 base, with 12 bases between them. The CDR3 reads CASSDSKRGNYGYTF. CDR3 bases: TGTGCCAGCAGTGACTCCAAACGGGGTAACTATGGCTACACCTTC.

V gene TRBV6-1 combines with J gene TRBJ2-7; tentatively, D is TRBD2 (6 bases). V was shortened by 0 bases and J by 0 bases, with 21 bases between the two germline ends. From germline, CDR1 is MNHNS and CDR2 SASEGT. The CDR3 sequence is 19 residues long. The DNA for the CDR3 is TGTGCCAGCAGTGAAGCGCGGTGGATTAGGATTAGCGGCTCCTACGAGCAGTACTTC. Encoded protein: CASSEARWIRISGSYEQYF.

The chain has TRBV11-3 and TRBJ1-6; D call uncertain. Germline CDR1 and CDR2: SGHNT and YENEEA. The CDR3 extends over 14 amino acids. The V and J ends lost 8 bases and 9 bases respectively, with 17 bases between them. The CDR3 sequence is CASSRSDRGSPLHF. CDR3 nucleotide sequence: TGTGCCAGCTCCCGGTCGGATCGGGGTTCACCCCTCCACTTT.

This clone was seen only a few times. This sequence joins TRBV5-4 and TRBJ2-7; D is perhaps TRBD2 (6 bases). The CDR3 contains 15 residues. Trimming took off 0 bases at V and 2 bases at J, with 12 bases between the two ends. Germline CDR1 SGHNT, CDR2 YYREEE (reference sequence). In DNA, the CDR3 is TGTGCCAGCAGCTTGGATGCTAGCGCCGCCTACGAGCAGTACTTC. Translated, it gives CASSLDASAAYEQYF.

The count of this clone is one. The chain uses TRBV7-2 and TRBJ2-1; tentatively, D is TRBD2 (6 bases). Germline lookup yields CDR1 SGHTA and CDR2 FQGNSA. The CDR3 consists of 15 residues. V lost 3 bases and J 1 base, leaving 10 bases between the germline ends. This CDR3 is CASSFRDLSYNEQFF. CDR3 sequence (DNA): TGTGCCAGCAGCTTTCGGGACTTATCCTACAATGAGCAGTTCTTC.

For the CDR3, the DNA is TGTGCCAGCAGCTTAGACGGCAACCGGCGAGGGGAAAAACTGTTTTTT. Translation: CASSLDGNRRGEKLFF. The genes are TRBV11-2 and TRBJ1-4; D is unclear. Trimming took 0 bases from V and 8 from J, leaving 16 bases between them. Germline CDR1 and CDR2: SGHAT and FQNNGV. The CDR3 runs 16 residues. The full variable domain, completed using reference TRBV11-2 and TRBJ1-4, is EAGVAQSPRYKIIEKRQSVAFWCNPISGHATLYWYQQILGQGPKLLIQFQNNGVVDDSQLPKDRFSAERLKGVDSTLKIQPAKLEDSAVYLCASSLDGNRRGEKLFFGSGTQLSVL.